The rows below give T cell receptor beta chains drawn from one sample of a study of T-cell reconstitution after alpha-beta-depleted transplantation in children. TCRdb fed the PCR reads into MiXCR, producing one record per CDR3 protein. In the table there are tens of thousands of distinct CDR3 sequences, about 40% of which are singletons. The sample consisted of PBMCs, mostly from graft donor cells, taken 360 days after TCRalphabeta/CD19-depleted stem cell transplant. The receptors come from a male patient aged 10 to 17 who had a stem cell transplant for acute lymphoblastic leukemia, so the T cells may come from the graft donor. Each CDR3 is given with its conserved first and last residue. A D gene is named only where the DNA matches it firmly. Clone size is given for some rows only: seen once, a few or many times, or a class if the clone is expanded.

J gene	V gene	clone size	D gene	CDR3 protein	CDR3 DNA
TRBJ2-5	TRBV3-1	.	TRBD1	CASSAGQGRSQYF	TGTGCCAGCAGCGCGGGACAGGGAAGGTCCCAGTACTTC
TRBJ2-7	TRBV10-2	.	TRBD2	CASKRNPSGAISYEQYF	TGCGCCAGCAAAAGGAACCCTAGCGGGGCTATCTCCTACGAGCAGTACTTC
TRBJ2-1	TRBV11-1	.	TRBD2	CASSFGPSGRSSYNEQFF	TGTGCCAGCAGCTTTGGGCCTAGCGGGAGGAGCTCCTACAATGAGCAGTTCTTC
TRBJ1-6	TRBV20-1	.	.	CSARDLPELAPLHF	TGCAGTGCTAGAGACCTCCCCGAGCTGGCACCCCTCCACTTT
TRBJ2-2	TRBV28	.	.	CASSYQGRPNTGELFF	TGTGCCAGCAGTTACCAGGGGCGCCCGAACACCGGGGAGCTGTTTTTT
TRBJ2-3	TRBV3-1	few	.	CASSHLRSLRRTQYF	TGTGCCAGCAGCCACCTCCGATCCCTACGACGGACGCAGTATTTT
TRBJ2-1	TRBV7-9	.	.	CASRTYDSYNEQFF	TGTGCCAGCAGAACATATGACAGCTACAATGAGCAGTTCTTC
TRBJ1-1	TRBV3-1	few	TRBD1	CASSVRQGRPRTEAFF	TGTGCCAGCAGCGTCCGACAGGGGAGGCCTAGAACTGAAGCTTTCTTT
TRBJ1-1	TRBV5-1	.	.	CASSWGRGTNTEAFF	TGCGCCAGCAGCTGGGGTCGGGGCACGAACACTGAAGCTTTCTTT
TRBJ2-1	TRBV14	.	TRBD2	CASSQELGTSPYNEQFF	TGTGCCAGCAGCCAAGAATTGGGGACTAGCCCCTACAATGAGCAGTTCTTC
TRBJ2-7	TRBV20-1	.	.	CSARDRGGYEQYF	TGCAGTGCTAGAGATCGTGGCGGATACGAGCAGTACTTC
TRBJ2-2	TRBV11-2	.	.	CASSLVIGQYTGELFF	TGTGCCAGCAGCTTAGTAATCGGACAATACACCGGGGAGCTGTTTTTT
TRBJ1-5	TRBV9	few	.	CASGPGGHQPQHF	TGTGCCAGCGGTCCCGGGGGGCATCAGCCCCAGCATTTT
TRBJ2-2	TRBV28	.	.	CASSFGSPTGELFF	TGTGCCAGCAGTTTCGGGTCGCCCACCGGGGAGCTGTTTTTT
TRBJ2-3	TRBV5-1	few	.	CASSLEIGTDTQYF	TGCGCCAGCAGCTTGGAGATCGGCACAGATACGCAGTATTTC
TRBJ1-1	TRBV5-1	once	TRBD1	CASRPDRGPAEAFF	TGCGCCAGCAGGCCAGACAGGGGGCCGGCTGAAGCTTTCTTT
TRBJ2-2	TRBV29-1	.	.	CSVAPRGITGELFF	TGCAGCGTTGCCCCCAGAGGGATCACCGGGGAGCTGTTTTTT
TRBJ2-3	TRBV12-3/TRBV12-4	few	.	CASRRRSLGGTDTQYF	TGTGCCAGCAGGCGCCGAAGCCTTGGAGGCACAGATACGCAGTATTTT
TRBJ2-1	TRBV9	.	TRBD2	CASARRGLAGAVNEQFF	TGTGCCAGCGCGAGGAGGGGGCTAGCGGGAGCAGTGAATGAGCAGTTCTTC
TRBJ2-5	TRBV7-2	.	.	CASSGYSVDSIPYF	TGTGCCAGCAGCGGGTATAGCGTCGATTCGATTCCGTACTTC
TRBJ2-2	TRBV11-1	few	TRBD1	CASSQTGGTGELFF	TGTGCCAGCAGCCAGACAGGGGGCACCGGGGAGCTGTTTTTT
TRBJ2-7	TRBV12-5	.	.	CASGLETQYEQYF	TGTGCTAGTGGTTTGGAGACTCAGTACGAGCAGTACTTC
TRBJ2-3	TRBV18	.	.	CASSPVTGTDTQYF	TGTGCCAGCTCACCGGTCACAGGGACAGATACGCAGTATTTT
TRBJ1-5	TRBV12-3/TRBV12-4	.	.	CASSLGTGQPQHF	TGTGCCAGCAGTTTGGGGACGGGTCAGCCCCAGCATTTT
TRBJ2-5	TRBV28	.	.	CASSSLFGAGKTQYF	TGTGCCAGCAGCTCCCTATTCGGGGCTGGGAAGACCCAGTACTTC
TRBJ2-2	TRBV28	.	TRBD2	CASSLPGLGGPGELFF	TGTGCCAGCAGTCTTCCAGGACTAGGAGGCCCCGGGGAGCTGTTTTTT
TRBJ2-7	TRBV7-8	.	TRBD1	CASSILTGTTYEQYF	TGTGCCAGCAGCATCCTGACAGGGACAACCTACGAGCAGTACTTC
TRBJ2-7	TRBV13	.	.	CASSLSKSEQYF	TGTGCCAGCAGCTTATCCAAGAGCGAGCAGTACTTC
TRBJ2-7	TRBV20-1	few	.	CSARDRREDYEQYF	TGCAGTGCTAGAGATCGTCGCGAGGACTACGAGCAGTACTTC
TRBJ2-7	TRBV7-8	.	TRBD1	CASSLVGQGYEQYF	TGTGCCAGCAGCTTAGTGGGACAGGGCTACGAGCAGTACTTC
TRBJ2-5	TRBV5-6	.	.	CASSVLVVQETQYF	TGTGCCAGCAGTGTCCTAGTCGTCCAAGAGACCCAGTACTTC
TRBJ1-2	TRBV4-3	once	.	CASSQDQQISLYGYTF	TGCGCCAGCAGCCAAGACCAGCAGATTTCCCTCTATGGCTACACCTTC
TRBJ2-1	TRBV11-1	.	TRBD2	CASSSRRGGSSYNEQFF	TGTGCCAGCAGCTCCCGTCGGGGGGGGAGCTCCTACAATGAGCAGTTCTTC
TRBJ2-1	TRBV28	.	TRBD2	CASSLTISLGTRPYNEQFF	TGTGCCAGCAGCTTAACCATTTCGTTGGGGACTAGGCCTTACAATGAGCAGTTCTTC
TRBJ2-7	TRBV11-2	.	TRBD2	CASSTWTSGTYEQYF	TGTGCCAGCAGCACCTGGACTAGCGGGACCTACGAGCAGTACTTC
TRBJ1-1	TRBV20-1	once	.	CSARDDGSLNTEAFF	TGCAGTGCTAGAGATGACGGGTCGCTGAACACTGAAGCTTTCTTT
TRBJ2-2	TRBV4-1	.	TRBD2	CASSQEISGPGELFF	TGCGCCAGCAGCCAAGAGATTAGCGGGCCCGGGGAGCTGTTTTTT
TRBJ2-5	TRBV12-3/TRBV12-4	once	.	CASSPPEWYQETQYF	TGTGCCAGCAGTCCGCCAGAGTGGTACCAAGAGACCCAGTACTTC
TRBJ2-3	TRBV12-3/TRBV12-4	.	.	CASSFFGGPRTDTQYF	TGTGCCAGCAGTTTCTTTGGGGGGCCAAGGACAGATACGCAGTATTTT
TRBJ2-7	TRBV15	.	.	CATSRDMGGPYEQYF	TGTGCCACCAGCAGAGATATGGGAGGCCCCTACGAGCAGTACTTC
TRBJ2-1	TRBV28	few	TRBD2	CASSGTSEYNEQFF	TGTGCCAGCAGTGGGACTAGCGAATACAATGAGCAGTTCTTC
TRBJ1-5	TRBV3-1	few	.	CASSQMTGDNQPQHF	TGTGCCAGCAGCCAGATGACAGGAGACAATCAGCCCCAGCATTTT
TRBJ2-3	TRBV10-3	few	.	CAISDPPAGRTSTDTQYF	TGTGCCATCAGTGACCCTCCGGCGGGTCGCACAAGCACAGATACGCAGTATTTT
TRBJ2-3	TRBV5-6	few	TRBD1	CASSGGTGKPDTQYF	TGTGCCAGCAGCGGTGGGACAGGGAAACCAGATACGCAGTATTTT
TRBJ2-3	TRBV20-1	few	.	CSARSMLGGTQYF	TGCAGTGCTAGATCGATGCTAGGTGGTACGCAGTATTTT
TRBJ1-5	TRBV20-1	few	.	CSARGFNQPQHF	TGCAGTGCTAGAGGGTTTAATCAGCCCCAGCATTTT
TRBJ2-3	TRBV7-3	.	.	CASSSGPGIGDTQYF	TGTGCCAGCAGCTCAGGCCCAGGAATCGGCGATACGCAGTATTTT
TRBJ2-3	TRBV7-2	.	.	CASSLVGNGGDTQYF	TGTGCCAGCAGCTTAGTGGGGAACGGGGGAGATACGCAGTATTTT
TRBJ2-3	TRBV5-1	.	.	CASSLTGTPVPRPDTQYF	TGCGCCAGCAGCTTGACCGGGACTCCAGTCCCACGCCCAGATACGCAGTATTTT
TRBJ2-3	TRBV7-9	.	.	CASSLEQLTDTQYF	TGTGCCAGCAGCTTAGAACAGCTCACAGATACGCAGTATTTT
TRBJ2-1	TRBV12-3/TRBV12-4	.	.	CASSPLTTSSYNEQFF	TGTGCCAGCAGTCCCCTGACTACAAGCTCCTACAATGAGCAGTTCTTC
TRBJ2-4	TRBV28	few	.	CASSGGPKNIQYF	TGTGCCAGCAGTGGGGGTCCCAAAAACATTCAGTACTTC
TRBJ2-1	TRBV4-3	.	TRBD2	CASSQDGGAPNEQFF	TGCGCCAGCAGCCAAGACGGGGGGGCCCCCAATGAGCAGTTCTTC